This entry concerns a single TCR beta chain. What this receptor recognizes is not known. The record has no base qualities; no much larger clone is one base away. The data were taken from a study of a mutant IDH1 vaccine in newly diagnosed glioma (dated by TCRdb to the early 2020s). Study-wide context: Vaccination began 4-6 weeks after radiotherapy alone, or alongside temozolomide cycles in the chemotherapy-containing groups. Six visits were used for peripheral blood collection: V03 (baseline), V05, V07, V10, V12 and V13. Longitudinal TCRB deep sequencing was performed for some 25 treated patients wherever samples were available for exploratory analyses. Of the approximately 35 treated patients, about 62% were male and 37.5% were female, and the mean age was 40.4 years. Visit V12 was the week-35 safety follow-up and visit V13 was the week-47 end of study. Before enrollment, most patients had been given radiochemotherapy with temozolomide as standard therapy, while the rest had received either radiotherapy alone or temozolomide alone. Overall study outcomes, separate from this receptor: The authors stated that sample limitations prevented analyses of patient blood samples from being reproduced. Changes in the top peripheral T cell clonotypes picked up by TCRB sequencing did not appear to be linked to pseudoprogression. Across multiple MHC alleles, vaccine-induced immune responses were seen in 93.3% of patients. Availability determined which PBMC samples were chosen for TCRB deep sequencing.

The time point label on this specimen signifies: week 35, safety follow-up. Every vaccine dose consisted of 300 ug of a 20-mer mutant IDH1 peptide in Montanide, administered subcutaneously together with topical imiquimod. Patients were given eight vaccinations, in weeks 1, 3, 5, 7, 11, 15, 19 and 23, which matched visits V03 through V10. Donors had newly diagnosed WHO grade 3 or 4 IDH1-mutant astrocytomas with loss of nuclear ATRX. The samples were drawn from NOA16, a multicentre, single-arm, open-label phase I trial in Germany that tested a mutant IDH1 peptide vaccine in humans for the first time. The DNeasy Blood and Tissue Kit was used to extract genomic DNA from EDTA blood for TCRB sequencing. The protocol used for the library was the immunoSEQ multiplex PCR assay. Rearranged TCR beta chain sequences were amplified with the hsTCRB Kit following the manufacturer's protocol. TCRB libraries were sequenced on an Illumina MiSeq. In the authors' own workflow: The proprietary platform of the kit vendor was used for demultiplexing, trimming and gene mapping. In its TCRdb copy, this immuneACCESS table keeps in-frame sequences only and misses some clones. Where compared with another copy, unresolved V genes explain less than half of these, and the others have no known cause. V, J and clone size are taken as reported in that table, and D and trimming were inferred from the DNA itself. This sample lists 50,000 to 70,000 clones; roughly 90% were detected once. 1.6% of the sample is in the top ten clones.

The CDR3 holds 15 amino acids from the cysteine to the phenylalanine. Only CDR3 DNA is held: 45 bases, read in frame from base 1. Relative to germline, V is 0 bases shorter and J is 0 bases shorter, with 8 bases between their ends. According to the germline V gene, CDR1 reads SGDLS and CDR2 reads YYNGEE. Sequencing used PBMCs, obtained from a glioma patient whose treatment included an IDH1 peptide vaccine. Recombination joined TRBV9 with TRBJ2-3, with the D gene not confidently named. The source of this sequence is a man aged 40-55 years with glioma. Here the CDR3 is given as CASSVAVTSTDTQYF. Here is the DNA: TGTGCCAGCAGCGTAGCGGTGACCAGCACAGATACGCAGTATTTT.